The text below deals with one TCR beta chain. This sample was taken from a study of T-cell reconstitution after alpha-beta-depleted transplantation in children. Preparing the TCRbeta library involved the use of unique molecular identifiers. MiXCR, run by TCRdb on the PCR reads, gives a single entry per CDR3 protein. The table has about 980,000 distinct CDR3 sequences, roughly 31% seen once. CDR1 and CDR2 from the germline V gene are DFQATT and SNEGSKA (reference sequence). V lost 0 bases and J 2 bases, leaving 11 bases between the germline ends. The CDR3 sequence is 16 residues long. The genes are TRBV20-1 and TRBJ2-6; possible D gene TRBD2, 6 bases. The specimen was PBMCs, mostly from graft donor cells, collected 360 days after TCRalphabeta/CD19-depleted stem cell transplant. The receptor was isolated from a boy under two years old who had a stem cell transplant for SCID, so the T cells may come from the graft donor. This CDR3 reads CSAREGWGAGANVLTF. The CDR3 nucleotides read TGCAGTGCTAGAGAAGGTTGGGGGGCTGGGGCCAACGTCCTGACTTTC.